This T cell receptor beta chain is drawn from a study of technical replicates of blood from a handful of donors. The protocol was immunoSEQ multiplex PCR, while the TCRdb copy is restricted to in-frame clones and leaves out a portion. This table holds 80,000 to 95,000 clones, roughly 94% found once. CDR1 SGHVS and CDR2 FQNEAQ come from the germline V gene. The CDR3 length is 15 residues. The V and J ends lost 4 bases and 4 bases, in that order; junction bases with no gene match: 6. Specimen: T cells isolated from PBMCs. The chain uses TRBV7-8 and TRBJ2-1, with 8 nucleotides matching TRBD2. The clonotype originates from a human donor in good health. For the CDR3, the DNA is TGTGCCAGCAGCTGGAGCGGGAGAGATTACAATGAGCAGTTCTTC. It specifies CASSWSGRDYNEQFF.